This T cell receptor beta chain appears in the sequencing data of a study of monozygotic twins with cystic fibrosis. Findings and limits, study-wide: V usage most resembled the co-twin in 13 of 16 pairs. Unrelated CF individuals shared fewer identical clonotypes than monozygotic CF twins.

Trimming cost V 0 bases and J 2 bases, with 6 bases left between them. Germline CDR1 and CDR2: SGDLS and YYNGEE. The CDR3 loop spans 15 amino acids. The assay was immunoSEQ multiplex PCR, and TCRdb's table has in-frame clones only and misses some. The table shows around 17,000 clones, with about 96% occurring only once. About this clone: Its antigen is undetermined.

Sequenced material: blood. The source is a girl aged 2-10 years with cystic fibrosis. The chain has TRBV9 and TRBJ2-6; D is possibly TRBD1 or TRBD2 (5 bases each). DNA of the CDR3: TGTGCCAGCAGCGTAGGGGGGACTGGGGCCAACGTCCTGACTTTC. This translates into CASSVGGTGANVLTF.